These 32 T cell receptor beta chains were all obtained from the same sample, sequenced in a study of CD8+CD57+ T cells in acquired aplastic anemia. Genomic DNA was employed as the template in profiling TCR beta VDJ and CDR3. TCRdb independently ran MiXCR on the reads; one entry per CDR3 protein. The table includes about 160,000 distinct CDR3 sequences, 70% to 75% detected once. By flow cytometry, patients selected for sequencing had shown an expansion of CD8+CD57+ cells. Sequenced sample: sorted CD4+, CD8+, or CD8+CD57+ T cells (not recorded which) from PBMCs. The receptors derive from a human donor with aplastic anemia.

The chain carries TRBV27 and TRBJ2-5; TRBD1 aligns across 10 bases. Losses at the gene ends were 2 bases for V and 8 bases for J; bases not matched to a gene: 8. This CDR3 comprises 15 residues. Germline V gene sequence: CDR1 MNHEY, CDR2 SMNVEV (reference sequence). CDR3 DNA: TGTGCCAGCAGTTTAAGGGACAGGGGTCCCGGCACCCAGTACTTC. Translating gives CASSLRDRGPGTQYF.

This clonotype was seen at least ten times. This rearrangement joins TRBV9 to TRBJ1-2, with a tentative D call TRBD1 (5 bases). Germline V CDR1 and CDR2: SGDLS, YYNGEE. The ends were cut back, 3 bases at V and 1 base at J, with 16 bases in the middle. The CDR3 runs to 16 residues. The CDR3 sequence is CASSDRGREYNYGYTF. For the CDR3, the DNA is TGTGCCAGCAGCGATCGAGGCAGGGAGTATAACTATGGCTACACCTTC.

This clonotype appeared many times. The chain couples TRBV12-5 to TRBJ1-4; 9 bases fit TRBD1. Germline trimming cut 7 bases from V and 6 bases from J; bases unmatched to any gene: 18. This CDR3 has 18 amino acids. CDR1 is LGHNT, CDR2 FRNRAP, per germline. CDR3 sequence (DNA): TGTGCTAGTGCAAGGTACAACAGGGGGCGCGTGGGGGATGAAAAACTGTTTTTT. Amino acid sequence: CASARYNRGRVGDEKLFF.

The chain links TRBV5-4 to TRBJ1-6, with D tentatively TRBD1 (6 bases). Deletions cut 4 bases from V and 7 bases from J, with 15 bases between. CDR1 and CDR2 (germline): SGHNT, YYREEE (reference sequence). CDR3 length: 15 residues. CDR3 sequence reads: CASSRYRDRNSPLHF. The DNA of the CDR3 is TGTGCCAGCAGCCGGTACAGGGACCGCAATTCACCCCTCCACTTT.

The CDR3 sequence: CASSVGGGDTQYF. CDR3 bases: TGTGCCAGCAGCGTAGGGGGGGGAGATACGCAGTATTTT. The chain joins TRBV9 to TRBJ2-3; TRBD2 agrees at 7 bases. The germline V gene has CDR1 SGDLS and CDR2 YYNGEE. The CDR3 is made up of 13 amino acids. Trimming at V came to 0 bases and at J to 5 bases, leaving 0 bases not matched to a gene.

The chain uses TRBV3-1 and TRBJ1-1; D is unresolved. The CDR3 has 18 amino acids. The germline CDR1 and CDR2 sequences are LGHDT and YNNKEL (reference sequence). V was trimmed by 0 bases and J by 4 bases, leaving 21 bases between them. The DNA of the CDR3 is TGTGCCAGCAGCCAAGATCCAGTTTTTATGGACGCGATCACTGAAGCTTTCTTT. As protein: CASSQDPVFMDAITEAFF.

The rearrangement uses TRBV7-6 and TRBJ2-1; TRBD1 is a possible D gene (5 bases). CDR1 is SGHVS, CDR2 FNYEAQ, per germline. This CDR3 has 16 residues. V was shortened by 5 bases and J by 3 bases, with 17 bases between the two germline ends. The CDR3: CASSPGVTGYYNEQFF. In nucleotides, the CDR3 is TGTGCCAGCAGCCCTGGGGTTACAGGTTACTACAATGAGCAGTTCTTC.

The table lists this clonotype with a few counts. V usage is TRBV4-1 and J usage is TRBJ2-5, with D hard to call. Germline V lookup: CDR1 MGHRA, CDR2 YSYEKL. This CDR3 comprises 15 residues. Trimming stripped 2 bases from V and 1 base from J, with 11 bases between. This CDR3 reads CASSQTRVSQETQYF. CDR3 nucleotides: TGCGCCAGCAGCCAAACGAGAGTTTCCCAAGAGACCCAGTACTTC.

The chain combines TRBV7-2 with TRBJ2-5; TRBD2 aligns across 10 bases. Germline CDR1 reads SGHTA; CDR2 reads FQGNSA. The V gene end was trimmed by 5 bases and the J gene end by 5 bases; junction bases not matched to a gene: 8. This CDR3 region has 15 residues. The CDR3: CASSGTSGEGETQYF. CDR3 coding DNA: TGTGCCAGCAGCGGCACTAGCGGGGAAGGGGAGACCCAGTACTTC.

The chain employs TRBV10-1 and TRBJ2-7, with 9 bases matching TRBD1. Germline CDR1 is WNHNN and CDR2 is SYGVQD (reference sequence). The CDR3 has 18 amino acids. V lost 0 bases, J lost 5 bases, and 14 bases stayed unmatched. For the CDR3, the DNA is TGCGCCAGCAGTGAGTCCCATGGTGTTGACAGGGGGGCCCACGAGCAGTACTTC. Protein sequence: CASSESHGVDRGAHEQYF.

The chain carries TRBV2 and TRBJ2-1; D is unresolved. The V end was cut by 0 bases, the J end by 4 bases, with 10 bases between. This CDR3 has 15 residues. The germline V gene has CDR1 SNHLY and CDR2 FYNNEI. This CDR3 reads CASSEAARPYNEQFF. The CDR3 DNA reads TGTGCCAGCAGTGAAGCGGCTCGCCCGTACAATGAGCAGTTCTTC.

This clonotype was detected once. The gene calls are TRBV2 and TRBJ1-5; D unclear. With 4 bases removed from V and 6 bases from J, the gap between germline ends came to 4 bases. Looked up from germline, CDR1 is SNHLY and CDR2 is FYNNEI. This CDR3 is 11 amino acids long. The CDR3 DNA sequence: TGTGCCAGCAGTGGATCTCAGCCCCAGCATTTT. It translates to CASSGSQPQHF.

This clonotype occurred many times. This chain connects TRBV6-1 to TRBJ2-1; D might be TRBD2 (5 bases). V was clipped by 7 bases and J by 0 bases, with 13 bases between them. Germline CDR1 reads MNHNS; CDR2 reads SASEGT. This CDR3 spans 15 amino acids. The CDR3: CASTISDDSYNEQFF. The CDR3 nucleotides read TGTGCCAGCACAATTAGCGACGACTCCTACAATGAGCAGTTCTTC.

As to this clonotype: At one boundary the junction diverges from the germline segment, which might be a read error. This chain connects TRBV15 to TRBJ2-1; 9 bases align to TRBD2. Germline V CDR1 and CDR2: LNHNV, YYDKDF (reference sequence). The CDR3 spans 15 residues. This CDR3 reads CATSSISGRRHEQFF. CDR3 nucleotide sequence: TGCGCCACCAGCAGCATTAGCGGGAGACGTCATGAGCAGTTCTTC.

The chain joins TRBV9 to TRBJ2-7; D ambiguous. The V gene lost 0 bases and the J gene lost 5 bases, with 3 bases spanning the gap. Germline CDR1 SGDLS, CDR2 YYNGEE. The CDR3 consists of 11 residues. CDR3 nucleotide sequence: TGTGCCAGCAGCGTAGAGGACGAGCAGTACTTC. It codes for CASSVEDEQYF. The entire variable domain, with the rest obtained from reference TRBV9 and TRBJ2-7, is as follows: DSGVTQTPKHLITATGQRVTLRCSPRSGDLSVYWYQQSLDQGLQFLIQYYNGEERAKGNILERFSAQQFPDLHSELNLSSLELGDSALYFCASSVEDEQYFGPGTRLTVT.

This chain uses TRBV10-2 with TRBJ2-6; D is tentatively TRBD1 or TRBD2 (5 bases each). The CDR3 runs 19 residues. V dropped 4 bases and J dropped 0 bases, with 19 bases sitting between them. The germline V gene encodes CDR1 WSHSY and CDR2 SAAADI. The CDR3 coding sequence is TGCGCCAGCAGTGGTTGGACCGGGACGGAAAACTCTGGGGCCAACGTCCTGACTTTC. Translation gives CASSGWTGTENSGANVLTF.

This clonotype has more than one count but fewer than ten. The rearrangement uses TRBV7-9 and TRBJ1-1, with 10 bases lining up with TRBD1. Germline V lookup: CDR1 SEHNR, CDR2 FQNEAQ (reference sequence). The CDR3 contains 16 residues. V gave up 6 bases and J gave up 0 bases; unmatched junction bases: 7. CDR3 amino acids: CASRPRTGGMNTEAFF. The CDR3 bases are TGTGCCAGCAGGCCACGGACAGGGGGAATGAACACTGAAGCTTTCTTT.

The genes are TRBV7-2 and TRBJ2-7; 7 nucleotides align to TRBD1. V lost 4 bases, J lost 2 bases, and 11 bases stayed unmatched. The CDR3 is made up of 16 amino acids. From germline, CDR1 is SGHTA and CDR2 FQGNSA. The CDR3 DNA sequence: TGTGCCAGCAGCTCTAAACAGGGGCGTAATACCTACGAGCAGTACTTC. It codes for CASSSKQGRNTYEQYF.

The chain couples TRBV20-1 to TRBJ2-7, with 9 bases that match TRBD2. Germline values: CDR1 DFQATT, CDR2 SNEGSKA (reference sequence). With V trimmed by 1 base and J by 7 bases, 8 bases remained unmatched. The CDR3 has 14 residues. In DNA, the CDR3 is TGCAGTGCTAGAGGGCTAGCGGGGAGTGAGGAGCAGTACTTC. This sequence encodes CSARGLAGSEEQYF.

The chain employs TRBV6-2 or TRBV6-3 and TRBJ2-7; D is unclear. The CDR3 extends over 13 amino acids. In germline, CDR1 is MNHEY, CDR2 SVGEGT. V was shortened by 5 bases and J by 5 bases, with 13 bases between the two germline ends. CDR3 amino acids: CASSPHRANEQYF. The DNA for the CDR3 is TGTGCCAGCAGTCCGCATCGGGCAAACGAGCAGTACTTC.

V and J are TRBV29-1 and TRBJ2-7; 9 bases align to TRBD1. The CDR3 consists of 13 residues. CDR1 and CDR2 (germline): SQVTM, ANQGSEA. Trimming removed 6 bases from V and 6 bases from J; junction bases left unmatched: 9. CDR3 sequence: CSVGGTGRAEQYF. The DNA for the CDR3 is TGCAGCGTGGGGGGGACAGGGAGGGCCGAGCAGTACTTC.

The chain combines TRBV7-8 with TRBJ2-3, with TRBD1 identical over 7 bases. The CDR3 runs 15 residues. Germline loops: CDR1 SGHVS, CDR2 FQNEAQ. V trimming: 5 bases; J trimming: 2 bases; junction bases outside the gene matches: 7. The CDR3 nucleotides read TGTGCCAGCAGCCGAGACAGGGTTGACACAGATACGCAGTATTTT. Residues: CASSRDRVDTDTQYF.

This chain links TRBV24-1 with TRBJ1-1, with 10 bases fitting TRBD1. The trim removed 8 bases at V and 5 bases at J, leaving 4 bases unmatched. This CDR3 has 13 amino acids. Germline assignment: CDR1 KGHDR and CDR2 SFDVKD. The CDR3 protein is CATTPGQGTEAFF. The CDR3 nucleotides read TGTGCCACCACTCCGGGACAGGGGACTGAAGCTTTCTTT.

This clonotype was recorded many times. This chain joins TRBV6-4 and TRBJ1-1; no definite D call. This CDR3 comprises 15 residues. V lost 11 bases and J lost 3, with 22 bases in between. Germline V gives CDR1 MRHNA, CDR2 SNTAGT. CDR3 nucleotides: TGTGCCCCCGCCAGATGGGTCTTAGGGTACACTGAAGCTTTCTTT. Amino acid sequence: CAPARWVLGYTEAFF.

The chain uses TRBV6-2 or TRBV6-3 and TRBJ2-7; D possibly corresponds to TRBD2 (5 bases). This CDR3 spans 13 amino acids. The germline gives CDR1 MNHEY, CDR2 SVGEGT. Trimming stripped 5 bases from V and 1 base from J, with 9 bases between. The CDR3 region is CASSPEDSYEQYF. Written as DNA, the CDR3 is TGTGCCAGCAGTCCGGAGGATTCCTACGAGCAGTACTTC.

With respect to this clonotype: At one end the junction does not follow the germline gene, possibly because of a read error. V is TRBV7-9 and J is TRBJ1-1; no definite D call. CDR3 length: 15 amino acids. The germline V gene has CDR1 SEHNR and CDR2 FQNEAQ (reference sequence). The CDR3 coding sequence is TGTGTCAGCACCCCCTCGGGCAGCCGGAACACTGAAGCTTTCTTT. This gives the protein CVSTPSGSRNTEAFF.

The CDR3 loop reads CSAARGTSGDGYEQYF. The CDR3 DNA sequence: TGCAGTGCTGCACGTGGGACTAGCGGAGATGGATACGAGCAGTACTTC. The chain uses TRBV20-1 and TRBJ2-7, with TRBD2 matching 11 bases. The CDR3 runs to 16 residues. The V gene end was trimmed by 5 bases and the J gene end by 4 bases; junction bases not matched to a gene: 13. Germline CDR1 reads DFQATT; CDR2 reads SNEGSKA (reference sequence).

This clonotype was detected many times. This chain uses TRBV5-6 with TRBJ2-7; TRBD1 is a possible D gene (5 bases). The length of the CDR3 is 15 residues. CDR1 SGHDT and CDR2 YYEEEE come from the germline V gene. The V and J ends lost 2 bases and 0 bases respectively, with 12 bases between them. The CDR3 is CASSFRVFSSYEQYF. DNA of the CDR3: TGTGCCAGCAGCTTCAGGGTTTTCAGCTCCTACGAGCAGTACTTC.

The CDR3 sequence is CASSAVVGSGYTF. The CDR3 DNA is TGCGCCAGCAGCGCTGTCGTTGGCTCTGGCTACACCTTC. V and J are TRBV5-1 and TRBJ1-2; D is undetermined. The V end lost 4 bases, the J end lost 7 bases, and 14 bases lay between the germline ends. The CDR3 length is 13 residues. The germline gives CDR1 SGHRS, CDR2 YFSETQ. The full variable domain, its missing parts supplied by reference TRBV5-1 and TRBJ1-2, is KAGVTQTPRYLIKTRGQQVTLSCSPISGHRSVSWYQQTPGQGLQFLFEYFSETQRNKGNFPGRFSGRQFSNSRSEMNVSTLELGDSALYLCASSAVVGSGYTFGSGTRLTVV.

The chain is built from TRBV7-9 and TRBJ2-3, with a possible D match to TRBD1 (7 bases). There are 17 residues in the CDR3. Trimming removed 1 base from V and 1 base from J, with 15 bases in between. The V gene's germline CDR1 is SEHNR and CDR2 FQNEAQ (reference sequence). CDR3 nucleotides: TGTGCCAGCAGCTTAGACGAGGGGGCTAGCGGCACAGATACGCAGTATTTT. Translating gives CASSLDEGASGTDTQYF.

The J gene is TRBJ1-1, the V gene TRBV29-1; no firm D call. Germline V gene sequence: CDR1 SQVTM, CDR2 ANQGSEA. Trimming pared 2 bases from V and 6 bases from J, leaving 10 bases between. This CDR3 spans 12 amino acids. The CDR3 sequence: CSVEPTSPEAFF. CDR3 coding DNA: TGCAGCGTTGAACCGACAAGTCCTGAAGCTTTCTTT. The variable domain in full, with the rest retrieved from reference TRBV29-1 and TRBJ1-1, is SAVISQKPSRDICQRGTSLTIQCQVDSQVTMMFWYRQQPGQSLTLIATANQGSEATYESGFVIDKFPISRPNLTFSTLTVSNMSPEDSSIYLCSVEPTSPEAFFGQGTRLTVV.

The V call is TRBV20-1, the J call TRBJ1-2, with TRBD1 as a possible D gene (6 bases). CDR3 length: 11 amino acids. Germline V CDR1 and CDR2: DFQATT, SNEGSKA (reference sequence). Trimming took off 6 bases at V and 6 bases at J, with 11 bases between the two ends. CDR3 region: CSATTGHGYTF. The CDR3 coding sequence is TGCAGTGCCACAACAGGGCATGGCTACACCTTC.